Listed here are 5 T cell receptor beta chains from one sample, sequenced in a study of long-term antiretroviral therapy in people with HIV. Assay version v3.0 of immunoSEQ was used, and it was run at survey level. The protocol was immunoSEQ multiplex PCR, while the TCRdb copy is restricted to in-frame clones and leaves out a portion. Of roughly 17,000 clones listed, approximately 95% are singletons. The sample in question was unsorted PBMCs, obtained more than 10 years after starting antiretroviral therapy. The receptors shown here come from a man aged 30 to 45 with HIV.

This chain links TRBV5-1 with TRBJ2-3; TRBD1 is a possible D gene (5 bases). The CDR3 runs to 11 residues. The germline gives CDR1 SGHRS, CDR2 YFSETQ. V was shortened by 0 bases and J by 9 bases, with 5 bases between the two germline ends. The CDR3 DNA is TGCGCCAGCAGCTTGGAGGGGACGCAGTATTTT. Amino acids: CASSLEGTQYF. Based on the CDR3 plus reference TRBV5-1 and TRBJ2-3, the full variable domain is KAGVTQTPRYLIKTRGQQVTLSCSPISGHRSVSWYQQTPGQGLQFLFEYFSETQRNKGNFPGRFSGRQFSNSRSEMNVSTLELGDSALYLCASSLEGTQYFGPGTRLTVL.

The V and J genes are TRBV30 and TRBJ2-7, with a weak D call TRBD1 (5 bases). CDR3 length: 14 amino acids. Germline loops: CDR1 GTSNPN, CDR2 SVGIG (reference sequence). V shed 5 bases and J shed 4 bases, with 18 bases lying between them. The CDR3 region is CAWGMELGVYEQYF. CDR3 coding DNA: TGTGCCTGGGGGATGGAGTTAGGGGTATACGAGCAGTACTTC.

CDR3 in amino acids: CASSLGMQGDYNYGYTF. The CDR3 DNA reads TGTGCCAGCAGTTTGGGAATGCAGGGGGATTATAACTATGGCTACACCTTC. The chain employs TRBV27 and TRBJ1-2; TRBD1 aligns across 7 bases. CDR1 and CDR2 (germline): MNHEY, SMNVEV (reference sequence). This CDR3 spans 17 amino acids. The V gene end was trimmed by 3 bases and the J gene end by 1 base; junction bases not matched to a gene: 11.

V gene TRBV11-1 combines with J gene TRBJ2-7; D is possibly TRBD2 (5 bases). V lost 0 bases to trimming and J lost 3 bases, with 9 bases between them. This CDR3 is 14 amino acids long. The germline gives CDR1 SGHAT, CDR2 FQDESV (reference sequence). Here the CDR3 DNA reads TGTGCCAGCAGCTTAGCGCTCCGGGGCTACGAGCAGTACTTC. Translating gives CASSLALRGYEQYF.

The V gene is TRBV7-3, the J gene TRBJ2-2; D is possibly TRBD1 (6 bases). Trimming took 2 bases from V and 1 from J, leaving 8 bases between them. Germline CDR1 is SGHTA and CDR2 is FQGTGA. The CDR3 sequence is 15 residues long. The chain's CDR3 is CASSLLTGNTGELFF. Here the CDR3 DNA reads TGTGCCAGCAGCTTATTGACAGGGAACACCGGGGAGCTGTTTTTT.